This T cell receptor beta chain was retrieved from a study of T cells after somatic rescue of genetic block. Germline CDR1 is SGHAT and CDR2 is FQNNGV. V lost 5 bases, J lost 2 bases, and 14 bases lay in between. This CDR3 is built from 15 residues. Libraries were prepared by immunoSEQ multiplex PCR; TCRdb keeps only in-frame clonotypes and omits some of them. The sample carries about 110,000 clones, about 89% recorded once. The rearrangement joins TRBV11-2 to TRBJ2-3; D not certain. The TCR originated in a young woman. Sequencing was performed on peripheral blood mononuclear cells (PBMCs). The CDR3 sequence: CASSLSGTNTDTQYF. Here the CDR3 DNA reads TGTGCCAGCAGCCTGTCGGGCACCAACACAGATACGCAGTATTTT.